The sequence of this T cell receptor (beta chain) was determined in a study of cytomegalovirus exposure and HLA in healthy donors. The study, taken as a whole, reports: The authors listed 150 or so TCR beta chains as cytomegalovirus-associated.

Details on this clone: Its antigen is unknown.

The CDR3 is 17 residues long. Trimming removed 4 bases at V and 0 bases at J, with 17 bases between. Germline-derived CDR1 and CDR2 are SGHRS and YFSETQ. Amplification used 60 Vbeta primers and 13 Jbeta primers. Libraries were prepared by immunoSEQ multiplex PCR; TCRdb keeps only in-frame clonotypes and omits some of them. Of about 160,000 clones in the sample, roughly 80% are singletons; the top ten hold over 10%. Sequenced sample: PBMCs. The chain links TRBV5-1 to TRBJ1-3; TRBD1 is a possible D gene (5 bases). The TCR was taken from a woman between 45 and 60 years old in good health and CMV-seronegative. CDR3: CASSPLREGLSGNTIYF. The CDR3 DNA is TGCGCCAGCAGCCCACTCAGGGAGGGACTCTCTGGAAACACCATATATTTT.